Each of the 28 T cell receptor beta chains below was sequenced from the same sample in a study of shared clonotypes between healthy human individuals. Sequencing was performed with immunoSEQ multiplex PCR; in TCRdb, only in-frame clones are kept and a portion is missing. The sample lists over 2 million clones, about 95% occurring once. Sequencing was performed on naive CD4+ T cells sorted from blood. The subset: CD45RA+ positively selected. The receptors stem from a young man in good health.

This CDR3 is CASSLVVTSAQETQYF. CDR3 sequence (DNA): TGCGCCAGCAGCTTGGTAGTGACTAGCGCACAAGAGACCCAGTACTTC. This chain joins TRBV5-1 and TRBJ2-5, with 8 bases aligning to TRBD2. The junction had 6 bases not matched to a gene; V was cut back by 0 bases and J by 2 bases. Germline assignment: CDR1 SGHRS and CDR2 YFSETQ. The CDR3 is 16 residues long.

The chain joins TRBV18 to TRBJ1-5; tentatively, D is TRBD1 (5 bases). The germline V and J ends were trimmed by 5 bases and 0 bases, with 17 bases remaining between them. In germline, CDR1 is KGHSH, CDR2 LQKENI. The CDR3 runs to 17 residues. The CDR3 region has the DNA TGTGCCAGCTCAAAAACCGACAGCCAAAATAGCAATCAGCCCCAGCATTTT. It translates to CASSKTDSQNSNQPQHF. Looking up the rest from reference TRBV18 and TRBJ1-5 gives the full variable domain: NAGVMQNPRHLVRRRGQEARLRCSPMKGHSHVYWYRQLPEEGLKFMVYLQKENIIDESGMPKERFSAEFPKEGPSILRIQQVVRGDSAAYFCASSKTDSQNSNQPQHFGDGTRLSIL.

The chain has TRBV5-1 and TRBJ2-1, with D perhaps TRBD1 or TRBD2 (5 bases each). The CDR3 extends over 15 amino acids. Per the germline V gene, CDR1 is SGHRS and CDR2 is YFSETQ. V shed 0 bases and J shed 6 bases, with 13 bases lying between them. In nucleotides, the CDR3 is TGCGCCAGCAGCTTGGTCGGCAGGGACGGCAATGAGCAGTTCTTC. It translates to CASSLVGRDGNEQFF.

This chain uses TRBV2 with TRBJ2-5, with TRBD2 identical over 8 bases. Germline trimming cut 3 bases from V and 5 bases from J; bases unmatched to any gene: 8. The germline gives CDR1 SNHLY, CDR2 FYNNEI. This CDR3 comprises 15 residues. CDR3 residues: CASSDFGRGRETQYF. The CDR3 nucleotides are TGTGCCAGCAGTGACTTCGGGAGGGGCCGGGAGACCCAGTACTTC.

V is TRBV5-1 and J is TRBJ1-1; possibly TRBD1 for D (6 bases). The CDR3 totals 14 residues. V was pared by 0 bases and J by 3 bases, with 9 bases between. The germline V gene encodes CDR1 SGHRS and CDR2 YFSETQ. The CDR3 here is CASSLDRVDTEAFF. For the CDR3, the DNA is TGCGCCAGCAGCTTGGACAGGGTGGACACTGAAGCTTTCTTT.

The rearrangement links TRBV7-2 to TRBJ2-3, with D possibly being TRBD2 (6 bases). With 0 bases removed from V and 10 bases from J, the gap between germline ends came to 14 bases. The CDR3 is 14 residues long. The germline V gene has CDR1 SGHTA and CDR2 FQGNSA. The CDR3 nucleotides read TGTGCCAGCAGCTTAGCTGAACTAGCCCTGGCGCAGTATTTT. Protein sequence: CASSLAELALAQYF.

J is TRBJ2-3 and V is TRBV5-4; the D gene could be TRBD1 or TRBD2 (5 bases each). Per germline, CDR1 SGHNT and CDR2 YYREEE (reference sequence). This CDR3 is 16 amino acids long. V shed 1 base and J shed 3 bases, with 15 bases lying between them. CDR3 in DNA: TGTGCCAGCAGCTTGTCGGCAGGGAGTGTTACAGATACGCAGTATTTT. Amino acid sequence: CASSLSAGSVTDTQYF. Supplemented by reference TRBV5-4 and TRBJ2-3, the full variable domain reads ETGVTQSPTHLIKTRGQQVTLRCSSQSGHNTVSWYQQALGQGPQFIFQYYREEENGRGNFPPRFSGLQFPNYSSELNVNALELDDSALYLCASSLSAGSVTDTQYFGPGTRLTVL.

V usage is TRBV7-2 and J usage is TRBJ1-2, with D tentatively TRBD1 (5 bases). Trimming took off 3 bases at V and 7 bases at J, with 9 bases between the two ends. Germline CDR1 SGHTA, CDR2 FQGNSA. The CDR3 is made up of 12 amino acids. This chain's CDR3 is CASSFWGGGYTF. The CDR3 nucleotides are TGTGCCAGCAGCTTTTGGGGGGGTGGCTACACCTTC. The whole variable domain, filled in from reference TRBV7-2 and TRBJ1-2, reads GAGVSQSPSNKVTEKGKDVELRCDPISGHTALYWYRQSLGQGLEFLIYFQGNSAPDKSGLPSDRFSAERTGGSVSTLTIQRTQQEDSAVYLCASSFWGGGYTFGSGTRLTVV.

The genes are TRBV6-6 and TRBJ2-7, with 9 nucleotides matching TRBD1. The CDR3 has 15 residues. V shed 0 bases and J 6 bases; nucleotides not matched to a gene: 6. Germline CDR1 and CDR2: MNHNY and SVGAGI (reference sequence). The CDR3: CASSYSDRGSSEQYF. The CDR3 coding sequence is TGTGCCAGCAGTTACTCCGACAGGGGGTCGAGCGAGCAGTACTTC.

The genes are TRBV2 and TRBJ2-2; D ambiguous. Germline V lookup: CDR1 SNHLY, CDR2 FYNNEI. Trimming removed 0 bases from V and 3 bases from J, with 5 bases in between. The CDR3 loop spans 14 amino acids. This CDR3 reads CASSEAPHTGELFF. The DNA of the CDR3 is TGTGCCAGCAGTGAAGCCCCCCACACCGGGGAGCTGTTTTTT.

This clone has just a few counts. The rearrangement uses TRBV6-1 and TRBJ2-7; D uncertain. The CDR3 sequence is 13 residues long. The V end lost 5 bases, the J end lost 3 bases, and 11 bases lay between the germline ends. The germline V gene encodes CDR1 MNHNS and CDR2 SASEGT. CDR3 sequence: CASSLLAYYEQYF. CDR3 in DNA: TGTGCCAGCAGTTTACTCGCTTACTACGAGCAGTACTTC.

The V and J genes are TRBV30 and TRBJ1-5; a possible D gene is TRBD1 (6 bases). Trimming stripped 3 bases from V and 2 bases from J, with 17 bases between. Germline V gene sequence: CDR1 GTSNPN, CDR2 SVGIG (reference sequence). There are 16 residues in the CDR3. The CDR3 DNA reads TGTGCCTGGAGCCGGGAGGGGGGGGTAGGCAATCAGCCCCAGCATTTT. It specifies CAWSREGGVGNQPQHF.

This chain's CDR3 is CASSEGTSGSSTDTQYF. In DNA, the CDR3 is TGTGCCAGCAGTGAGGGGACTAGCGGGTCTAGCACAGATACGCAGTATTTT. The chain couples TRBV25-1 to TRBJ2-3; 12 nucleotides line up with TRBD2. Trimming took 3 bases from V and 0 from J; bases not matched to a gene: 4. Germline loops: CDR1 MGHDK, CDR2 SYGVNS. The CDR3 contains 17 residues.

The chain links TRBV7-9 to TRBJ1-4; D remains ambiguous. There are 15 residues in the CDR3. Deletions cut 1 base from V and 7 bases from J, with 13 bases between. The germline V gene has CDR1 SEHNR and CDR2 FQNEAQ (reference sequence). CDR3 amino acids: CASSLGQAWGEKLFF. CDR3 nucleotide sequence: TGTGCCAGCAGCTTAGGCCAGGCATGGGGTGAAAAACTGTTTTTT.

The chain joins TRBV30 to TRBJ2-7; TRBD2 agrees at 13 bases. Germline V lookup: CDR1 GTSNPN, CDR2 SVGIG (reference sequence). The CDR3 loop spans 15 amino acids. V lost 3 bases to trimming and J lost 3 bases; unmatched junction nucleotides: 5. This CDR3 is CAWSPGTSGVYEQYF. DNA for the CDR3: TGTGCCTGGAGCCCAGGGACTAGCGGGGTCTACGAGCAGTACTTC.

The J gene is TRBJ2-5, the V gene TRBV5-4, with TRBD2 matching 15 bases. V trimming: 5 bases; J trimming: 3 bases; junction bases outside the gene matches: 5. CDR1 is SGHNT and CDR2 is YYREEE in the germline V gene (reference sequence). CDR3 length equals 16 residues. CDR3 nucleotide sequence: TGTGCCAGCAGACCAGGACTAGCGGGAGGGGAAGAGACCCAGTACTTC. Its translation is CASRPGLAGGEETQYF.

V usage is TRBV5-4 and J usage is TRBJ1-5; 7 bases map to TRBD1. The CDR3 spans 15 residues. Trimming at V came to 1 base and at J to 5 bases, leaving 6 bases not matched to a gene. Germline CDR1 is SGHNT and CDR2 is YYREEE (reference sequence). As DNA, the CDR3 is TGTGCCAGCAGCTTGAAAGGACAGGTTGATCAGCCCCAGCATTTT. It yields the protein CASSLKGQVDQPQHF.

The genes are TRBV16 and TRBJ1-1, with D hard to call. Germline V CDR1 and CDR2: KGHSY, FQNENV. The CDR3 is made up of 14 amino acids. V lost 4 bases, J lost 0 bases, and 9 bases lay in between. DNA for the CDR3: TGTGCCAGCAGCCCGGACTGGATGAACACTGAAGCTTTCTTT. Translating it yields CASSPDWMNTEAFF.

The V and J genes are TRBV12-2 and TRBJ2-1. TRBV12-2 corresponds to a pseudogene. This CDR3 has 15 residues. CDR3 DNA: TGTGCAAGTCGCTTCAACAAGAGCTCCTACAATGAGCAGTTCTTC. Its translation: CASRFNKSSYNEQFF.

This clone has just one count. The chain links TRBV6-6 to TRBJ2-1, with D unclear. The length of the CDR3 is 15 residues. V dropped 0 bases and J dropped 0 bases, with 6 bases sitting between them. Germline CDR1 reads MNHNY; CDR2 reads SVGAGI (reference sequence). CDR3 residues: CASSYSKSSYNEQFF. The CDR3 DNA follows: TGTGCCAGCAGTTACTCGAAATCCTCCTACAATGAGCAGTTCTTC.

Worth noting for this clone: This specimen includes other DNA sequences encoding the same CDR3. The chain carries TRBV6-6 and TRBJ2-7; D remains ambiguous. Germline V CDR1 and CDR2: MNHNY, SVGAGI (reference sequence). Trimming cost V 0 bases and J 2 bases, with 5 bases left between them. The CDR3 has 13 residues. Written as DNA, the CDR3 is TGTGCCAGCAGTTACTCGACCGCCTACGAGCAGTACTTC. This sequence encodes CASSYSTAYEQYF.

The chain has TRBV18 and TRBJ2-2; no definite D call. The V and J ends lost 4 bases and 1 base respectively, with 10 bases between them. Germline lookup yields CDR1 KGHSH and CDR2 LQKENI. The CDR3 runs to 15 residues. CDR3 in amino acids: CASSLARQNTGELFF. The DNA for the CDR3 is TGTGCCAGCTCACTAGCCCGACAGAACACCGGGGAGCTGTTTTTT. Filled out from reference TRBV18 and TRBJ2-2, the complete variable domain reads NAGVMQNPRHLVRRRGQEARLRCSPMKGHSHVYWYRQLPEEGLKFMVYLQKENIIDESGMPKERFSAEFPKEGPSILRIQQVVRGDSAAYFCASSLARQNTGELFFGEGSRLTVL.

The rearrangement links TRBV6-1 to TRBJ2-7, with 13 bases aligning to TRBD2. From germline, CDR1 is MNHNS and CDR2 SASEGT. V lost 4 bases to trimming and J lost 4 bases; unmatched junction nucleotides: 7. The CDR3 loop spans 16 amino acids. DNA of the CDR3: TGTGCCAGCAGTGCGGGGACTAGCGGGGCCCAGTACGAGCAGTACTTC. Its protein product is CASSAGTSGAQYEQYF.

The V and J genes are TRBV5-1 and TRBJ2-7; the match to TRBD1 covers 9 bases. From germline, CDR1 is SGHRS and CDR2 YFSETQ. The CDR3 loop spans 14 amino acids. Losses at the gene ends were 4 bases for V and 5 bases for J; bases not matched to a gene: 7. The CDR3 nucleotides read TGCGCCAGCAGCACGGGACAGGGCTTTGACGAGCAGTACTTC. The encoded protein is CASSTGQGFDEQYF.

This clone was seen a single time. This chain links TRBV5-1 with TRBJ2-3; D gene unclear. Trimming shortened V by 1 base and J by 5 bases, and 8 bases separated the two germline ends. Germline V gene lookup returns CDR1 SGHRS and CDR2 YFSETQ. The CDR3 is 13 residues long. The CDR3 DNA reads as TGCGCCAGCAGCTTGACAGCAGTAGATACGCAGTATTTT. This encodes CASSLTAVDTQYF.

The genes are TRBV9 and TRBJ2-7; the match to TRBD2 covers 7 bases. This CDR3 is 14 amino acids long. The ends lost 4 bases at V and 0 bases at J; junction bases unmatched: 4. Germline-derived CDR1 and CDR2 are SGDLS and YYNGEE. CDR3 DNA sequence: TGTGCCAGCAGCACTAGCGCCAGCTCCTACGAGCAGTACTTC. It is translated as CASSTSASSYEQYF. The whole variable domain, remainder taken from reference TRBV9 and TRBJ2-7, is DSGVTQTPKHLITATGQRVTLRCSPRSGDLSVYWYQQSLDQGLQFLIQYYNGEERAKGNILERFSAQQFPDLHSELNLSSLELGDSALYFCASSTSASSYEQYFGPGTRLTVT.

Details on this clone: In the same sample, other DNA sequences code for this CDR3. The chain carries TRBV2 and TRBJ2-5, with 9 bases aligning to TRBD1. With 6 bases clipped from V and 4 bases from J, the junction kept 6 bases outside the gene matches. The germline V gene encodes CDR1 SNHLY and CDR2 FYNNEI. The CDR3 covers 14 residues. For the CDR3, the DNA is TGTGCCAGCAGACTACAGGGGGCGGGAGAGACCCAGTACTTC. It codes for CASRLQGAGETQYF.

This chain uses TRBV6-5 with TRBJ1-5; 7 bases agree with TRBD1. This CDR3 contains 14 residues. The V gene's germline CDR1 is MNHEY and CDR2 SVGAGI. Trimming cost V 5 bases and J 3 bases; bases outside gene matches: 4. The DNA for the CDR3 is TGTGCCAGCAGTCCGGGACAGTTCAATCAGCCCCAGCATTTT. It codes for CASSPGQFNQPQHF.